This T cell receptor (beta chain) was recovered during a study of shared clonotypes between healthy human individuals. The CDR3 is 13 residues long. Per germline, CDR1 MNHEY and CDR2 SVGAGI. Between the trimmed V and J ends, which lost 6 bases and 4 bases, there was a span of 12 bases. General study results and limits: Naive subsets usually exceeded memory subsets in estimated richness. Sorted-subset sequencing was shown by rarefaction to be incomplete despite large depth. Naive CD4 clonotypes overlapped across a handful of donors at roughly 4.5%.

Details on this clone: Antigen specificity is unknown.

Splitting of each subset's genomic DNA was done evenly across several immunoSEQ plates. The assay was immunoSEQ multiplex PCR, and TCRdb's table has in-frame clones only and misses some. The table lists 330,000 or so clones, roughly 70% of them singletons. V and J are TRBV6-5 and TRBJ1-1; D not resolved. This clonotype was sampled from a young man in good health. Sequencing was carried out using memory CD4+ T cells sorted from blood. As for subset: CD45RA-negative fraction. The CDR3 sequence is CASSPSVVTEAFF. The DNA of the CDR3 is TGTGCCAGCAGCCCGTCGGTCGTCACTGAAGCTTTCTTT.